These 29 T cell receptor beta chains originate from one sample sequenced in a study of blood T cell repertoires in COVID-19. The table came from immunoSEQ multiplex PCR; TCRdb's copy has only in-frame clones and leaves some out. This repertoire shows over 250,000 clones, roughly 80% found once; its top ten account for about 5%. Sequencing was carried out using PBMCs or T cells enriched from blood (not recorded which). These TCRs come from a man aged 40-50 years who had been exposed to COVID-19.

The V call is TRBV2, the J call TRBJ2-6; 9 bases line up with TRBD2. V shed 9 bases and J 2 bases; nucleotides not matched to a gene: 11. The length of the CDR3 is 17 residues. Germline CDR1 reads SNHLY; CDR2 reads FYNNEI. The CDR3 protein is CASRLGLALAGANVLTF. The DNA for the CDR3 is TGTGCCAGTCGGTTGGGACTAGCCTTAGCTGGGGCCAACGTCCTGACTTTC.

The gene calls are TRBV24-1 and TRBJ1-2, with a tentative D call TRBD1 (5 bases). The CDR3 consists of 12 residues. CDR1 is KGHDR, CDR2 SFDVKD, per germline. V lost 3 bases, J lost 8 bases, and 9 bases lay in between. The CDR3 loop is CATSDGHLGYTF. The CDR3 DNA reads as TGTGCCACCAGTGATGGACATTTAGGCTACACCTTC.

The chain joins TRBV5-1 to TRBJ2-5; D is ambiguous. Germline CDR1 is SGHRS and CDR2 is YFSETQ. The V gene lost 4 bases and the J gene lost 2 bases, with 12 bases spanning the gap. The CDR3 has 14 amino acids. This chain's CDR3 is CASSPQSQQETQYF. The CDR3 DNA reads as TGCGCCAGCAGCCCTCAAAGCCAACAAGAGACCCAGTACTTC.

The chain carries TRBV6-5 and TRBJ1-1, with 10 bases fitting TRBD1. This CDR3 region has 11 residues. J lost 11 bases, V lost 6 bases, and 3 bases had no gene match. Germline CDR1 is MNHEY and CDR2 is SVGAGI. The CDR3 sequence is CASRGQGSAFF. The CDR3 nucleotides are TGTGCCAGCAGGGGACAGGGGTCGGCTTTCTTT.

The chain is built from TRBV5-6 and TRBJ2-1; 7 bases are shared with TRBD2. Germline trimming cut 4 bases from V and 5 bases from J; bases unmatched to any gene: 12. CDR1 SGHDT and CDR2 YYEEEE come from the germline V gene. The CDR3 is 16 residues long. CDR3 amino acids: CASSTVRRGVHNEQFF. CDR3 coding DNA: TGTGCCAGCAGCACAGTCCGCCGGGGGGTCCACAATGAGCAGTTCTTC.

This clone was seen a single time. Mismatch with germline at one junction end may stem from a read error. CDR3 region: CASSSQTGGSFEQYF. DNA for the CDR3: TGTGCCAGTAGTTCCCAGACAGGGGGCTCCTTCGAGCAGTACTTC. The chain has TRBV19 and TRBJ2-7, with 10 positions matching TRBD1. Germline V gene data show CDR1 as LNHDA and CDR2 as SQIVND (reference sequence). There are 15 residues in the CDR3.

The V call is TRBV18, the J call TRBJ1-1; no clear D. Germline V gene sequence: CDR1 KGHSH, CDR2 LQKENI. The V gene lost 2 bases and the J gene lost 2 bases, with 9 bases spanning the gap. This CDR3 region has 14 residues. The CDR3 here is CASSPSHFNTEAFF. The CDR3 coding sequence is TGTGCCAGCTCACCATCCCACTTCAACACTGAAGCTTTCTTT.

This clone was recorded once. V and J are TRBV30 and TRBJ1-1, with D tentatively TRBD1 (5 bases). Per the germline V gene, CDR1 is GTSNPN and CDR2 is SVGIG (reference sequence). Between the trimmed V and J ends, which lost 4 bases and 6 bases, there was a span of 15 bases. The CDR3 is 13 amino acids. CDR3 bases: TGTGCCTGGAACCAGGGTAATATCCCTGAAGCTTTCTTT. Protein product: CAWNQGNIPEAFF.

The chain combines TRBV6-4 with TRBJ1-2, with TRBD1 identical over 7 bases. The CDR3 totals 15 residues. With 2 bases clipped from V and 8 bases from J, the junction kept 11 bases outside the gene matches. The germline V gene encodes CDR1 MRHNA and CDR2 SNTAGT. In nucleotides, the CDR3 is TGTGCCAGCAGTGACGCCCAAGACAGGGTAAGCGGCTACACCTTC. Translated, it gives CASSDAQDRVSGYTF.

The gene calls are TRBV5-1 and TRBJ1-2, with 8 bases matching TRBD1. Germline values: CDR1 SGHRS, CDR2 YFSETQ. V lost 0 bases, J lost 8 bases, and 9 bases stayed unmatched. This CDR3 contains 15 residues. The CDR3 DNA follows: TGCGCCAGCAGCTTGGATGGACAGGGTTCTAGGGGCTACACCTTC. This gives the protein CASSLDGQGSRGYTF.

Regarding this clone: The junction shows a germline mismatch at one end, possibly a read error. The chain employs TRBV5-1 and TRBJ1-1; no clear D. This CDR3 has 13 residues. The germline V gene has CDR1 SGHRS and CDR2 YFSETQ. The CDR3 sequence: CASRLGTNTEAFF. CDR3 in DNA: TGCGCCAGCAGGTTGGGTACAAACACTGAAGCTTTCTTT. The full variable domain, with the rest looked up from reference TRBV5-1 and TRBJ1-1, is KAGVTQTPRYLIKTRGQQVTLSCSPISGHRSVSWYQQTPGQGLQFLFEYFSETQRNKGNFPGRFSGRQFSNSRSEMNVSTLELGDSALYLCASRLGTNTEAFFGQGTRLTVV.

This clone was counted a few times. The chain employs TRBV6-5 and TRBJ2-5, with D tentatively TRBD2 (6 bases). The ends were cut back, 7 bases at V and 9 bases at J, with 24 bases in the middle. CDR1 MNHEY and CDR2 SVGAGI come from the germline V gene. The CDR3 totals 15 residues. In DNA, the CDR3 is TGTGCCAGCATCTGGGGGATTGGCAGCGGGTCGGCCCAGTACTTC. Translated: CASIWGIGSGSAQYF.

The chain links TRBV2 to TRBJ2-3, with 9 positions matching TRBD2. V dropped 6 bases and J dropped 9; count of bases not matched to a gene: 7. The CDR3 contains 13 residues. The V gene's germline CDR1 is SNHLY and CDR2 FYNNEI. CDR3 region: CASRGLAGGTQYF. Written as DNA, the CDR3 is TGTGCCAGCAGGGGACTAGCCGGGGGAACGCAGTATTTT.

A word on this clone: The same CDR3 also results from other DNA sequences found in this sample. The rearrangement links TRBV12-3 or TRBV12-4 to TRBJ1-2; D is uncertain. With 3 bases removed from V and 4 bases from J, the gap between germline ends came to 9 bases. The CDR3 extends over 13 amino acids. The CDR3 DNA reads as TGTGCCAGCAGTTTTGATAGTCTCTATGGCTACACCTTC. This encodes CASSFDSLYGYTF.

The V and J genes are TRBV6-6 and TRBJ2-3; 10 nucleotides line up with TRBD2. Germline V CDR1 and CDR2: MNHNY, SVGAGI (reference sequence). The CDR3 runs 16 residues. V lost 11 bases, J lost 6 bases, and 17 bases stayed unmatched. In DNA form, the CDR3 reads TGTGCCGGAGGACTAGCTAGCGGGAGTGGTTCGGATACGCAGTATTTT. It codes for CAGGLASGSGSDTQYF.

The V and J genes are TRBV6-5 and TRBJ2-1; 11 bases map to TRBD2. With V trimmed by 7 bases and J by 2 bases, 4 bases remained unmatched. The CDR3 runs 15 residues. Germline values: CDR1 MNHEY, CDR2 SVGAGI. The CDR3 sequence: CASTKGLAAYNEQFF. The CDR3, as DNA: TGTGCCAGCACCAAGGGACTAGCGGCCTACAATGAGCAGTTCTTC.

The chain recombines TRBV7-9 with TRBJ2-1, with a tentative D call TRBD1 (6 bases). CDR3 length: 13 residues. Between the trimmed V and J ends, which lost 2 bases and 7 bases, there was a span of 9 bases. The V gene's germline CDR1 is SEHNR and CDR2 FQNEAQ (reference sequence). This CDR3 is CASSLTTGNEQFF. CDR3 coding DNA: TGTGCCAGCAGCTTAACCACAGGGAATGAGCAGTTCTTC.

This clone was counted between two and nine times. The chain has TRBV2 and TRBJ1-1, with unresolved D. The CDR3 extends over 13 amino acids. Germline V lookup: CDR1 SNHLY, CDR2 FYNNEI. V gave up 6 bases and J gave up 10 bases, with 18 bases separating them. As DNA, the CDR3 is TGTGCCAGCAGGAGGGCTCCCAGTACGCGAGCTTTCTTT. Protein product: CASRRAPSTRAFF.

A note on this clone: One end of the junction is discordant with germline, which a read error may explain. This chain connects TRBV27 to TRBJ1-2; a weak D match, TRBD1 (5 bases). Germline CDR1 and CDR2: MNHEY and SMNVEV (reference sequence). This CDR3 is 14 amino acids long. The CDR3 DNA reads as TGTGCCAGCAGTTTTGGGGGGAGCGTCTATAGCTACACCTTC. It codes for CASSFGGSVYSYTF.

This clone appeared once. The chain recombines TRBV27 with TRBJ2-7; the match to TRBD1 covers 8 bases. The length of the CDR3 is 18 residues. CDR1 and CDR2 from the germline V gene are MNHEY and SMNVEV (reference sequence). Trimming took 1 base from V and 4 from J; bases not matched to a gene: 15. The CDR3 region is CASSLYPPAGGFSYEQYF. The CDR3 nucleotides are TGTGCCAGCAGTTTATACCCCCCGGCAGGGGGCTTCTCGTACGAGCAGTACTTC.

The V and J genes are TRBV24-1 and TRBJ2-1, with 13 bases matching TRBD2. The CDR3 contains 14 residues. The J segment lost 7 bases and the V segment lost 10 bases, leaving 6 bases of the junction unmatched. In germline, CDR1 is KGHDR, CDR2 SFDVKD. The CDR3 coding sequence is TGTGCCACAAGCGGGACTAGCGGGACAAATGAGCAGTTCTTC. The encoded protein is CATSGTSGTNEQFF.

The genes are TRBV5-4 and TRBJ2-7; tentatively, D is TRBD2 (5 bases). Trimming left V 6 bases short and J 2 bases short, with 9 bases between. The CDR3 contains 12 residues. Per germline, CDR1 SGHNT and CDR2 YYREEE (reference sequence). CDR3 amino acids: CASTGNTYEQYF. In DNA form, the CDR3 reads TGTGCCAGCACGGGGAACACCTACGAGCAGTACTTC. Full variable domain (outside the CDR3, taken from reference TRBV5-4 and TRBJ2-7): ETGVTQSPTHLIKTRGQQVTLRCSSQSGHNTVSWYQQALGQGPQFIFQYYREEENGRGNFPPRFSGLQFPNYSSELNVNALELDDSALYLCASTGNTYEQYFGPGTRLTVT.

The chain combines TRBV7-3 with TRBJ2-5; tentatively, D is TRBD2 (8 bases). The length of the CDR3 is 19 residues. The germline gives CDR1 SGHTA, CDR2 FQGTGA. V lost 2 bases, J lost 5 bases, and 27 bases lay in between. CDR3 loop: CASSLERGTSGTRGETQYF. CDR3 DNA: TGTGCCAGCAGCTTAGAAAGGGGTACTAGCGGCACCAGGGGGGAGACCCAGTACTTC.

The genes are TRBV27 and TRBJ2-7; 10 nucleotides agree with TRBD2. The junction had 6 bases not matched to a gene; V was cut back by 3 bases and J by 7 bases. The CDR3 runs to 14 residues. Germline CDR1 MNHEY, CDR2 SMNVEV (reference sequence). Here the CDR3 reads CASSFTSGAVEQYF. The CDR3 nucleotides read TGTGCCAGCAGTTTTACTAGCGGGGCTGTGGAGCAGTACTTC.

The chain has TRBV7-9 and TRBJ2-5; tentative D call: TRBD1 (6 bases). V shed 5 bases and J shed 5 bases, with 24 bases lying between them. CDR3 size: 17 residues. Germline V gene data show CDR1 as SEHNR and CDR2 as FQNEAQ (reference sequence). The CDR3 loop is CASSQRGSGGSTETQYF. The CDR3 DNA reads TGTGCCAGCAGCCAGAGGGGGTCCGGCGGAAGCACGGAGACCCAGTACTTC.

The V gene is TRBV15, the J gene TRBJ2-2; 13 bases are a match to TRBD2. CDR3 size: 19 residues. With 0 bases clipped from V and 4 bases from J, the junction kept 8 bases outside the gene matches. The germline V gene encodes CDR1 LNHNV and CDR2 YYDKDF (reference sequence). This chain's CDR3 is CATSRDLLAGGPATGELFF. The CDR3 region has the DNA TGTGCCACCAGCAGAGATCTACTAGCGGGAGGGCCGGCCACCGGGGAGCTGTTTTTT.

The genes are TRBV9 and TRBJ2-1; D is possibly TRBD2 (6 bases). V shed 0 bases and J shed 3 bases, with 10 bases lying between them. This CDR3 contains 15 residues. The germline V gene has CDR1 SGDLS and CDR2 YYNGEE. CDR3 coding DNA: TGTGCCAGCAGCGTAGTAGCGGTTAACTACAATGAGCAGTTCTTC. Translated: CASSVVAVNYNEQFF.

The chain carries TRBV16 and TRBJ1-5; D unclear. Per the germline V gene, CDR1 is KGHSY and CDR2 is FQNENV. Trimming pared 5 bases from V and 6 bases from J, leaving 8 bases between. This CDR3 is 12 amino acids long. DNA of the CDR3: TGTGCCAGCAGCGCTAGCGGTCAGCCCCAGCATTTT. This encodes CASSASGQPQHF.

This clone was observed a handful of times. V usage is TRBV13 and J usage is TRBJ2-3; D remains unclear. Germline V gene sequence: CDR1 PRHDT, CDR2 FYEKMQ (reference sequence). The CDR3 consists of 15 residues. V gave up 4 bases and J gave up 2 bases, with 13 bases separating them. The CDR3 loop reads CASSSKLDTTDTQYF. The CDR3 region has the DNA TGTGCCAGCAGCTCCAAATTAGACACCACAGATACGCAGTATTTT.